This T cell receptor beta chain came from a study of vaccination effects on CD4 cells after COVID-19. With 2 bases removed from V and 1 base from J, the gap between germline ends came to 18 bases. The germline V gene encodes CDR1 KGHSH and CDR2 LQKENI. The CDR3 sequence is 18 residues long. Libraries were prepared by immunoSEQ multiplex PCR; TCRdb keeps only in-frame clonotypes and omits some of them. The table records tens of thousands of clones, roughly 73% of them present only once. Antigen-specific CD4+ T cells were expanded with viral peptide pools in the ViraFEST assay before sequencing. At the end of 10 days of culture, CD4+ T cells were isolated. Subjects were given two BNT162b2 or mRNA-1273 vaccine doses. The study's findings and limits: A shortage of convalescent patients and an absence of early post-infection timepoints characterized the study.

To note about this clone: Antigen: not known.

This TCR was sampled from a human donor who received a COVID-19 vaccine. The input for sequencing was CD4+ T cells from PBMCs cultured with HCoV-OC43 spike peptides, taken after COVID-19 vaccination. Subset noted: HCoV-OC43 spike overlapping peptide pool stimulation. This chain joins TRBV18 and TRBJ2-4; perhaps TRBD1 as D (5 bases). DNA for the CDR3: TGTGCCAGCTCACCAACAGACAGCGTGTTTTCGGCCAAAAACATTCAGTACTTC. It is translated as CASSPTDSVFSAKNIQYF.